This passage covers 23 T cell receptor beta chains from one sample sequenced in a study of cytomegalovirus exposure and HLA in healthy donors. Here immunoSEQ multiplex PCR was the method, and the copy in TCRdb shows in-frame clones only, minus some. The table includes about 120,000 clones, around 89% detected once. Sequencing input: PBMCs. These receptors came from a woman aged 18-29 years in good health and CMV-seropositive.

Concerning this clone: This same CDR3 is encoded by further DNA sequences in the sample. V and J are TRBV11-2 and TRBJ2-3; D is undetermined. The CDR3 sequence is 13 residues long. Trimming removed 2 bases at V and 0 bases at J, with 3 bases between. Germline CDR1 SGHAT, CDR2 FQNNGV. The DNA of the CDR3 is TGTGCCAGCAGCTTACCTAGCACAGATACGCAGTATTTT. Its translation is CASSLPSTDTQYF.

The chain has TRBV7-9 and TRBJ2-7; 11 positions match TRBD1. Germline lookup yields CDR1 SEHNR and CDR2 FQNEAQ (reference sequence). The junction had 4 bases not matched to a gene; V was cut back by 2 bases and J by 4 bases. This CDR3 contains 15 residues. CDR3 amino acids: CASSLIGTGGYEQYF. As DNA, the CDR3 is TGTGCCAGCAGCTTAATCGGGACAGGGGGTTACGAGCAGTACTTC.

J is TRBJ2-7 and V is TRBV19; 11 bases agree with TRBD2. This CDR3 comprises 14 residues. The junction had 5 bases not matched to a gene; V was cut back by 4 bases and J by 6 bases. Germline V gene sequence: CDR1 LNHDA, CDR2 SQIVND (reference sequence). In nucleotides, the CDR3 is TGTGCCAGTAGTACGGGACTAGCGGCGCTCGAGCAGTACTTC. Protein product: CASSTGLAALEQYF.

The genes are TRBV4-1 and TRBJ2-2, with 8 bases identical to TRBD1. The J segment lost 4 bases and the V segment lost 1 base, leaving 5 bases of the junction unmatched. Germline CDR1 and CDR2: MGHRA and YSYEKL. The CDR3 sequence is 16 residues long. The DNA of the CDR3 is TGCGCCAGCAGCCAAGGACAGGGGAAGGGCACCGGGGAGCTGTTTTTT. As protein: CASSQGQGKGTGELFF.

CDR3 residues: CASSVGAADTQYF. The CDR3 region has the DNA TGTGCCAGCAGCGTAGGGGCCGCAGATACGCAGTATTTT. The rearrangement uses TRBV9 and TRBJ2-3; D ambiguous. CDR1 SGDLS and CDR2 YYNGEE come from the germline V gene. This CDR3 region has 13 residues. The germline V and J ends were trimmed by 0 bases and 4 bases, with 6 bases remaining between them.

V and J are TRBV28 and TRBJ1-2; TRBD1 agrees at 9 bases. After removal of 3 bases from V and 4 bases from J, the junction contained 0 bases not matched to a gene. CDR1 MDHEN and CDR2 SYDVKM come from the germline V gene. The CDR3 spans 13 residues. Here the CDR3 DNA reads TGTGCCAGCAGTTTGGGACAGGGCTATGGCTACACCTTC. Its translation: CASSLGQGYGYTF.

The rearrangement links TRBV5-8 to TRBJ1-2; TRBD1 agrees at 10 bases. Trimming at V came to 5 bases and at J to 4 bases, leaving 14 bases not matched to a gene. From germline, CDR1 is SGHTS and CDR2 YDEGEE. CDR3 size: 17 residues. The CDR3 loop reads CASRPGQGQGAGYGYTF. The CDR3 DNA follows: TGTGCCAGCAGACCGGGACAGGGGCAGGGGGCTGGCTATGGCTACACCTTC.

The chain links TRBV18 to TRBJ1-2, with a tentative D call TRBD1 (5 bases). Between the trimmed V and J ends, which lost 0 bases and 7 bases, there was a span of 15 bases. Germline CDR1 reads KGHSH; CDR2 reads LQKENI. This CDR3 spans 15 amino acids. The CDR3 region has the DNA TGTGCCAGCTCACCACCTGGGATTTGGAGGGGTGGCTACACCTTC. It is translated as CASSPPGIWRGGYTF.

J is TRBJ1-2 and V is TRBV6-1, with D possibly matching TRBD1 (5 bases). The germline V and J ends were trimmed by 6 bases and 4 bases, with 9 bases remaining between them. The CDR3 totals 12 residues. The V gene's germline CDR1 is MNHNS and CDR2 SASEGT. The CDR3 sequence: CASRTAGYGYTF. The CDR3 region has the DNA TGTGCCAGCAGGACAGCAGGCTATGGCTACACCTTC.

The chain links TRBV9 to TRBJ2-5; TRBD2 aligns across 14 bases. The CDR3 has 16 amino acids. Germline lookup yields CDR1 SGDLS and CDR2 YYNGEE. J gave up 5 bases and V 3 bases, and 6 bases lay outside the gene matches. In nucleotides, the CDR3 is TGTGCCAGCAGCGCTGGGACTAGCGGGGGATATGAGACCCAGTACTTC. It yields the protein CASSAGTSGGYETQYF.

V is TRBV30 and J is TRBJ1-1; D ambiguous. Germline lookup yields CDR1 GTSNPN and CDR2 SVGIG (reference sequence). CDR3 length: 14 amino acids. V lost 8 bases and J lost 0, with 16 bases in between. The CDR3 reads CARAEEPMNTEAFF. CDR3 nucleotide sequence: TGTGCCCGCGCGGAGGAGCCAATGAACACTGAAGCTTTCTTT. Combining the CDR3 with reference TRBV30 and TRBJ1-1 gives the whole variable domain SQTIHQWPATLVQPVGSPLSLECTVEGTSNPNLYWYRQAAGRGLQLLFYSVGIGQISSEVPQNLSASRPQDRQFILSSKKLLLSDSGFYLCARAEEPMNTEAFFGQGTRLTVV.

The chain recombines TRBV5-1 with TRBJ1-1; 7 nucleotides match TRBD1. Trimming removed 1 base from V and 7 bases from J; junction bases left unmatched: 7. The germline gives CDR1 SGHRS, CDR2 YFSETQ. The CDR3 is made up of 14 amino acids. This CDR3 is CASSLNTGQSEAFF. Written as DNA, the CDR3 is TGCGCCAGCAGCTTGAATACGGGACAGAGTGAAGCTTTCTTT. The whole variable domain, remainder taken from reference TRBV5-1 and TRBJ1-1, is KAGVTQTPRYLIKTRGQQVTLSCSPISGHRSVSWYQQTPGQGLQFLFEYFSETQRNKGNFPGRFSGRQFSNSRSEMNVSTLELGDSALYLCASSLNTGQSEAFFGQGTRLTVV.

V gene TRBV5-1 combines with J gene TRBJ1-2; perhaps TRBD1 as D (6 bases). The ends were cut back, 4 bases at V and 6 bases at J, with 19 bases in the middle. CDR3 length: 15 amino acids. Germline V gene data show CDR1 as SGHRS and CDR2 as YFSETQ. CDR3 amino acids: CASSRTGTLEDGYTF. CDR3 nucleotides: TGCGCCAGCAGCCGTACCGGGACACTGGAGGATGGCTACACCTTC.

This chain connects TRBV4-1 to TRBJ2-7, with D unclear. From germline, CDR1 is MGHRA and CDR2 YSYEKL. The CDR3 extends over 14 amino acids. V was clipped by 5 bases and J by 0 bases, with 11 bases between them. In DNA form, the CDR3 reads TGCGCCAGCAGCTACCGGTCGCGCTCCTACGAGCAGTACTTC. Protein: CASSYRSRSYEQYF.

This clone was found once. The chain links TRBV7-3 to TRBJ2-3; 7 positions match TRBD2. The CDR3 sequence is 14 residues long. CDR1 is SGHTA, CDR2 FQGTGA, per germline. V shed 0 bases and J 3 bases; nucleotides not matched to a gene: 0. In DNA, the CDR3 is TGTGCCAGCAGCTTAACCGGGGGGACAGATACGCAGTATTTT. It specifies CASSLTGGTDTQYF.

The rearrangement joins TRBV19 to TRBJ1-2; 9 bases align to TRBD1. The CDR3 is 15 residues long. With 3 bases clipped from V and 8 bases from J, the junction kept 10 bases outside the gene matches. Looked up from germline, CDR1 is LNHDA and CDR2 is SQIVND (reference sequence). DNA of the CDR3: TGTGCCAGTAGTATCGGACAGGGGAGTTGGGAAGGCTACACCTTC. It specifies CASSIGQGSWEGYTF.

This clone appeared once. The V and J genes are TRBV2 and TRBJ1-1, with 8 bases identical to TRBD1. Germline V gene sequence: CDR1 SNHLY, CDR2 FYNNEI. V lost 8 bases and J lost 6; bases outside the gene matches: 5. The CDR3 extends over 12 amino acids. CDR3 amino acids: CASQGQGPEAFF. The DNA for the CDR3 is TGTGCCAGCCAAGGACAGGGCCCTGAAGCTTTCTTT. Full variable domain (missing parts from reference TRBV2 and TRBJ1-1): EPEVTQTPSHQVTQMGQEVILRCVPISNHLYFYWYRQILGQKVEFLVSFYNNEISEKSEIFDDQFSVERPDGSNFTLKIRSTKLEDSAMYFCASQGQGPEAFFGQGTRLTVV.

The rearrangement joins TRBV6-5 to TRBJ2-7; D possibly corresponds to TRBD1 (6 bases). The CDR3 is 14 residues long. V shed 6 bases and J shed 2 bases, with 14 bases lying between them. From germline, CDR1 is MNHEY and CDR2 SVGAGI. The CDR3 DNA reads as TGTGCCAGCAGCCCAACAGGGTTGACCTACGAGCAGTACTTC. Translation: CASSPTGLTYEQYF.

The gene calls are TRBV5-5 and TRBJ1-1, with TRBD1 matching over 12 bases. In germline, CDR1 is SGHKS, CDR2 YYEKEE (reference sequence). The V segment lost 3 bases and the J segment 5 bases; nucleotides outside the gene matches: 5. There are 15 residues in the CDR3. The CDR3 spells CASSWGQGARTEAFF. Here the CDR3 DNA reads TGTGCCAGCAGCTGGGGACAGGGGGCGCGGACTGAAGCTTTCTTT. Full variable domain (remainder filled in from reference TRBV5-5 and TRBJ1-1): DAGVTQSPTHLIKTRGQQVTLRCSPISGHKSVSWYQQVLGQGPQFIFQYYEKEERGRGNFPDRFSARQFPNYSSELNVNALLLGDSALYLCASSWGQGARTEAFFGQGTRLTVV.

The rearrangement uses TRBV2 and TRBJ1-2; possible D gene TRBD1, 5 bases. Germline V gene sequence: CDR1 SNHLY, CDR2 FYNNEI. CDR3 length: 13 residues. Trimming shortened V by 10 bases and J by 3 bases, and 15 bases separated the two germline ends. The CDR3 loop is CATTQVIDYGYTF. The CDR3 DNA follows: TGTGCCACCACACAGGTTATCGACTATGGCTACACCTTC.

The chain couples TRBV5-8 to TRBJ2-7; a possible D gene is TRBD2 (6 bases). This CDR3 region has 15 residues. The germline V gene encodes CDR1 SGHTS and CDR2 YDEGEE. Trimming removed 4 bases from V and 4 bases from J, with 18 bases in between. CDR3 in DNA: TGTGCCAGCAGCCTACCAGGGACTTGGGATTACGAGCAGTACTTC. As protein: CASSLPGTWDYEQYF.

The chain recombines TRBV7-2 with TRBJ2-7; 9 positions match TRBD2. J gave up 5 bases and V 4 bases, and 12 bases lay outside the gene matches. The CDR3 spans 16 residues. In germline, CDR1 is SGHTA, CDR2 FQGNSA. The CDR3 region is CASSSAGGALRHEQYF. The CDR3, as DNA: TGTGCCAGCAGCTCCGCGGGGGGGGCCCTTCGCCACGAGCAGTACTTC.

The chain employs TRBV27 and TRBJ1-1; D ambiguous. The length of the CDR3 is 13 residues. The germline V and J ends were trimmed by 6 bases and 1 base, with 9 bases remaining between them. Germline V gene data show CDR1 as MNHEY and CDR2 as SMNVEV (reference sequence). CDR3 sequence: CASSKTENTEAFF. The CDR3 DNA reads TGTGCCAGCAGCAAAACAGAGAACACTGAAGCTTTCTTT.